A single sample is the source of the 26 T cell receptor beta chains below, sequenced in a study of CD8 T cells in ankylosing spondylitis. TCRdb re-analysed the 5' RACE reads in MiXCR, keeping a single row per CDR3 protein. The sample lists 250,000 to 400,000 distinct CDR3 sequences, more than 9% occurring once. Sequenced input: blood, either unsorted or a sorted T cell fraction (not recorded which). The receptor source for this set is a female donor with ankylosing spondylitis or in good health (not recorded which).

This clonotype was counted many times. The chain carries TRBV5-6 and TRBJ2-1; 10 nucleotides line up with TRBD1. The CDR3 loop spans 14 amino acids. J was trimmed by 8 bases and V by 5 bases; bases with no gene match: 7. Per the germline V gene, CDR1 is SGHDT and CDR2 is YYEEEE. The chain's CDR3 is CASSRTGGADEQFF. CDR3 nucleotide sequence: TGTGCCAGCAGTCGGACAGGGGGAGCGGATGAGCAGTTCTTC.

This clonotype was recorded a few times. The V call is TRBV7-2, the J call TRBJ2-1; D not resolved. The V gene lost 6 bases and the J gene lost 12 bases, with 18 bases spanning the gap. Germline CDR1 reads SGHTA; CDR2 reads FQGNSA. The CDR3 extends over 13 amino acids. CDR3 sequence: CASSYPPAGWQFF. The CDR3 nucleotides read TGTGCCAGCAGTTACCCACCGGCAGGATGGCAGTTCTTC.

This chain connects TRBV5-1 to TRBJ2-1; 8 positions agree with TRBD1. The junction had 12 bases not matched to a gene; V was cut back by 5 bases and J by 8 bases. In germline, CDR1 is SGHRS, CDR2 YFSETQ. The CDR3 runs to 15 residues. The CDR3 protein is CASRIDRGIYHEQFF. CDR3 DNA sequence: TGCGCCAGCAGAATAGACAGGGGTATTTATCATGAGCAGTTCTTC. Filled out from reference TRBV5-1 and TRBJ2-1, the complete variable domain reads KAGVTQTPRYLIKTRGQQVTLSCSPISGHRSVSWYQQTPGQGLQFLFEYFSETQRNKGNFPGRFSGRQFSNSRSEMNVSTLELGDSALYLCASRIDRGIYHEQFFGPGTRLTVL.

This clonotype was seen only a few times. This chain links TRBV28 with TRBJ1-1; D is undetermined. The V and J ends lost 7 bases and 1 base respectively, with 13 bases between them. CDR1 is MDHEN and CDR2 is SYDVKM in the germline V gene. This CDR3 region has 14 residues. The CDR3 DNA reads TGTGCCAGCATGGCAGAACTATCGAACACTGAAGCTTTCTTT. Amino acids: CASMAELSNTEAFF.

This clonotype was counted ten times or more. The chain employs TRBV18 and TRBJ1-3, with TRBD1 as a possible D gene (5 bases). Germline V lookup: CDR1 KGHSH, CDR2 LQKENI. The CDR3 has 16 amino acids. The V and J ends lost 6 bases and 0 bases respectively, with 15 bases between them. CDR3 sequence: CASSPTAANSGNTIYF. The CDR3, as DNA: TGTGCCAGCTCCCCGACAGCCGCCAACTCTGGAAACACCATATATTTT.

As concerns this clonotype: This may be a read error: a much more frequent sequence differs by one nucleotide. V is TRBV10-3 and J is TRBJ1-2; the D gene is possibly TRBD1 (5 bases). Per the germline V gene, CDR1 is ENHRY and CDR2 is SYGVKD. The CDR3 is made up of 13 amino acids. CDR3: CAISEGAGYGDTF. CDR3 bases: TGTGCCATCAGTGAGGGGGCGGGATATGGCGACACCTTC.

This clonotype occurred many times. The chain has TRBV5-1 and TRBJ2-7; 7 bases align to TRBD1. Germline assignment: CDR1 SGHRS and CDR2 YFSETQ. This CDR3 contains 14 residues. V lost 0 bases and J lost 5; bases outside the gene matches: 5. In nucleotides, the CDR3 is TGCGCCAGCAGCTTGGTTGACAGGGACCACGAGCAGTACTTC. It yields the protein CASSLVDRDHEQYF.

This clonotype has ten or more counts. The rearrangement uses TRBV6-2 or TRBV6-3 and TRBJ2-1, with D possibly TRBD2 on 6 matching bases. V lost 5 bases and J 7 bases, leaving 15 bases between the germline ends. Germline V lookup: CDR1 MNHEY, CDR2 SVGEGT. The CDR3 runs 14 residues. This CDR3 is CASSLGTARNEQFF. The CDR3 bases are TGTGCCAGCAGTCTCGGGACTGCCCGGAATGAGCAGTTCTTC.

V is TRBV6-1 and J is TRBJ1-5; a weak D match, TRBD1 (5 bases). Trimming took 4 bases from V and 6 from J, leaving 10 bases between them. Per the germline V gene, CDR1 is MNHNS and CDR2 is SASEGT. The CDR3 runs 13 residues. Here the CDR3 reads CASSVRVGQPQHF. Here the CDR3 DNA reads TGTGCCAGCAGTGTCAGGGTGGGTCAGCCCCAGCATTTT.

This clonotype was counted many times. The chain couples TRBV27 to TRBJ1-6; D not resolved. The germline V gene has CDR1 MNHEY and CDR2 SMNVEV (reference sequence). The CDR3 sequence is 12 residues long. The V gene lost 3 bases and the J gene lost 14 bases, with 11 bases spanning the gap. The CDR3 sequence is CASSFGFRTLHF. In nucleotides, the CDR3 is TGTGCCAGCAGTTTTGGGTTTCGAACCCTCCACTTT.

This clonotype was counted many times. The genes are TRBV3-1 and TRBJ1-1; D unclear. The V end was cut by 0 bases, the J end by 5 bases, with 10 bases between. The V gene's germline CDR1 is LGHDT and CDR2 YNNKEL (reference sequence). CDR3 size: 14 residues. CDR3 bases: TGTGCCAGCAGCCAAGACCATGGGCGGACTGAAGCTTTCTTT. Its protein is CASSQDHGRTEAFF.

This clonotype was observed many times. The chain couples TRBV5-1 to TRBJ2-7; 7 bases agree with TRBD2. V lost 7 bases to trimming and J lost 0 bases; unmatched junction nucleotides: 4. CDR3 length: 13 residues. Germline CDR1 and CDR2: SGHRS and YFSETQ. The CDR3 coding sequence is TGCGCCAGCCGGGGGGAATCCTCCTACGAGCAGTACTTC. Residues: CASRGESSYEQYF.

The table lists this clonotype with many counts. The chain uses TRBV20-1 and TRBJ2-1; D uncertain. Germline CDR1 reads DFQATT; CDR2 reads SNEGSKA (reference sequence). The CDR3 sequence is 11 residues long. The V and J ends lost 2 bases and 3 bases respectively, with 2 bases between them. The CDR3 bases are TGCAGTGCTAGATACTACAATGAGCAGTTCTTC. It yields the protein CSARYYNEQFF.

This clonotype was detected only a few times. The V and J genes are TRBV28 and TRBJ1-2; D is possibly TRBD1 (5 bases). The CDR3 contains 14 residues. The V gene lost 5 bases and the J gene lost 4 bases, with 14 bases spanning the gap. The V gene's germline CDR1 is MDHEN and CDR2 SYDVKM. The CDR3 sequence: CASSVGRAIYGYTF. The CDR3 DNA is TGTGCCAGCAGTGTCGGCAGGGCGATCTATGGCTACACCTTC.

This clonotype was recorded many times. The V and J genes are TRBV28 and TRBJ2-7; TRBD1 matches at 9 bases. J gave up 5 bases and V 6 bases, and 11 bases lay outside the gene matches. CDR3 length equals 15 residues. Looked up from germline, CDR1 is MDHEN and CDR2 is SYDVKM. CDR3 in amino acids: CASSHPGTGSHEQYF. CDR3 bases: TGTGCCAGCAGCCACCCCGGGACAGGGTCCCACGAGCAGTACTTC.

In its sample, this clonotype was seen many times. This rearrangement joins TRBV7-3 to TRBJ2-2; D is perhaps TRBD1 (6 bases). Between the trimmed V and J ends, which lost 5 bases and 2 bases, there was a span of 12 bases. This CDR3 has 15 amino acids. CDR1 and CDR2 (germline): SGHTA, FQGTGA. CDR3 nucleotides: TGTGCCAGCAGCCTTGGACAGATTAACACCGGGGAGCTGTTTTTT. Residues: CASSLGQINTGELFF.

V gene TRBV29-1 combines with J gene TRBJ1-2; the D gene is possibly TRBD1 (5 bases). The germline V and J ends were trimmed by 2 bases and 4 bases, with 11 bases remaining between them. Germline V gene data show CDR1 as SQVTM and CDR2 as ANQGSEA. The CDR3 is 13 amino acids. CDR3 sequence reads: CSVESQGSYGYTF. The CDR3 DNA follows: TGCAGCGTTGAAAGTCAGGGCAGCTATGGCTACACCTTC.

The chain links TRBV29-1 to TRBJ1-2; 9 positions agree with TRBD1. After removal of 6 bases from V and 4 bases from J, the junction contained 9 bases not matched to a gene. Germline V gives CDR1 SQVTM, CDR2 ANQGSEA. The CDR3 runs to 14 residues. The chain's CDR3 is CSVTRTGEGYGYTF. The DNA of the CDR3 is TGCAGCGTCACGCGGACAGGGGAGGGCTATGGCTACACCTTC.

In this sample, this clonotype turned up many times. The chain employs TRBV18 and TRBJ2-3; tentative D call: TRBD2 (7 bases). V was clipped by 7 bases and J by 3 bases, with 20 bases between them. The CDR3 has 16 residues. CDR1 is KGHSH and CDR2 is LQKENI in the germline V gene. CDR3 in DNA: TGTGCCAGCTATCCCGGCACGGGGGGCGCAACAGATACGCAGTATTTT. Its translation is CASYPGTGGATDTQYF.

This clonotype was seen a few times. This chain uses TRBV15 with TRBJ2-1; D is uncertain. V lost 5 bases, J lost 6 bases, and 17 bases lay in between. There are 15 residues in the CDR3. CDR1 and CDR2 from the germline V gene are LNHNV and YYDKDF (reference sequence). The CDR3 bases are TGTGCCACCAGCGTCACGAGCGAATGGCGCAATGAGCAGTTCTTC. Protein: CATSVTSEWRNEQFF.

This clonotype showed up many times. The chain is built from TRBV19 and TRBJ1-1, with TRBD1 as a possible D gene (5 bases). The V end was cut by 10 bases, the J end by 1 base, with 22 bases between. The germline gives CDR1 LNHDA, CDR2 SQIVND (reference sequence). The CDR3 is 16 residues long. The CDR3 loop reads CATHPSGRPGNTEAFF. The CDR3 coding sequence is TGTGCCACTCACCCTTCGGGGCGGCCCGGGAACACTGAAGCTTTCTTT.

This clonotype has at least ten counts. This chain joins TRBV18 and TRBJ1-6; D is uncertain. CDR3 size: 12 residues. V lost 3 bases to trimming and J lost 8 bases, with 5 bases between them. In germline, CDR1 is KGHSH, CDR2 LQKENI. This CDR3 is CASSPDDSPLHF. CDR3 bases: TGTGCCAGCTCACCCGACGATTCACCCCTCCACTTT.

This clonotype occurred many times. The chain employs TRBV10-3 and TRBJ2-1, with TRBD2 identical over 12 bases. CDR3 size: 15 residues. With V trimmed by 6 bases and J by 4 bases, 4 bases remained unmatched. Per the germline V gene, CDR1 is ENHRY and CDR2 is SYGVKD. This CDR3 reads CAIRATSGGYNEQFF. The DNA of the CDR3 is TGTGCCATCAGGGCGACTAGCGGGGGATACAATGAGCAGTTCTTC.

About this clonotype itself: Being one base from a much bigger clone, this may be a read error. The rearrangement links TRBV4-2 to TRBJ1-5; D perhaps matches TRBD1 (5 bases). Germline V CDR1 and CDR2: LGHNA, YNFKEQ. V was trimmed by 4 bases and J by 5 bases, leaving 15 bases between them. The CDR3 runs to 15 residues. Here the CDR3 reads CASSRDSKGDQPQHF. CDR3 sequence (DNA): TGTGCCAGCAGCCGAGATTCCAAAGGGGATCAGCCCCAGCATTTT.

The V call is TRBV20-1, the J call TRBJ1-5; D gene uncertain. The V and J ends lost 5 bases and 0 bases respectively, with 17 bases between them. This CDR3 is 16 amino acids long. The V gene's germline CDR1 is DFQATT and CDR2 SNEGSKA (reference sequence). The DNA for the CDR3 is TGCAGTGCTCCGCCCGGAGATTTTTATAGCAATCAGCCCCAGCATTTT. Translated: CSAPPGDFYSNQPQHF.

The chain carries TRBV7-6 and TRBJ2-7, with no clear D. Trimming stripped 2 bases from V and 1 base from J, with 9 bases between. This CDR3 is 14 amino acids long. Per germline, CDR1 SGHVS and CDR2 FNYEAQ. CDR3 bases: TGTGCCAGCAGCTTACCACCGCTATCCTACGAGCAGTACTTC. It translates to CASSLPPLSYEQYF.